One and the same sample provided the 28 T cell receptor beta chains below, sequenced in a study of OX40 agonist ivuxolimab in advanced cancers. Libraries came from the immunoSEQ multiplex PCR assay. The immuneACCESS repertoire file appears here via TCRdb, limited to in-frame rearrangements. These files lack a portion of the clones; in checked studies, under half of the deficit traces to unresolved V genes, and the cause of the others is not known. The sample table records some 14,000 clones; 77% of these occur just once. Of the sample, about 31% is held by the ten largest clones. The specimen was CD4+ or CD8+ T cells sorted from blood, collected in a trial of the OX40 agonist ivuxolimab. The receptor source for this set is an adult with an advanced solid tumor such as melanoma, head and neck, liver or kidney cancer.

The rearrangement joins TRBV7-9 to TRBJ1-1; 7 bases agree with TRBD1. Germline lookup yields CDR1 SEHNR and CDR2 FQNEAQ (reference sequence). This CDR3 spans 16 amino acids. Losses at the gene ends were 2 bases for V and 1 base for J; bases not matched to a gene: 7. As DNA, the CDR3 is TGTGCCAGCAGCTTATTAGCAGGACAGGAGAACACTGAAGCTTTCTTT. Protein sequence: CASSLLAGQENTEAFF.

The chain uses TRBV7-3 and TRBJ2-7; 10 nucleotides match TRBD2. From germline, CDR1 is SGHTA and CDR2 FQGTGA. The CDR3 is 15 residues long. Trimming at V came to 5 bases and at J to 1 base, leaving 5 bases not matched to a gene. The CDR3: CASSAGLARSYEQYF. The CDR3, as DNA: TGTGCCAGCAGCGCGGGACTAGCGAGATCCTACGAGCAGTACTTC.

The V and J genes are TRBV5-5 and TRBJ2-3; 13 nucleotides agree with TRBD2. Trimming removed 8 bases from V and 3 bases from J; junction bases left unmatched: 6. Germline values: CDR1 SGHKS, CDR2 YYEKEE (reference sequence). This CDR3 spans 15 amino acids. In DNA form, the CDR3 reads TGTGCCAGTTTAACTAGCGGGAGGGTTACAGATACGCAGTATTTT. Protein product: CASLTSGRVTDTQYF.

This clone was found a few times. The CDR3, as DNA: TGTGCCAGCAGCCGTATGGGAAGGGAAGCTTTCTTT. Its protein is CASSRMGREAFF. The chain uses TRBV28 and TRBJ1-1; D is undetermined. Per germline, CDR1 MDHEN and CDR2 SYDVKM. The CDR3 spans 12 residues. V was cut by 6 bases and J by 8 bases, with 13 bases left in between. The entire variable domain, with the rest obtained from reference TRBV28 and TRBJ1-1, is as follows: DVKVTQSSRYLVKRTGEKVFLECVQDMDHENMFWYRQDPGLGLRLIYFSYDVKMKEKGDIPEGYSVSREKKERFSLILESASTNQTSMYLCASSRMGREAFFGQGTRLTVV.

The chain links TRBV7-8 to TRBJ1-4, with D tentatively TRBD1 (6 bases). The V end lost 2 bases, the J end lost 7 bases, and 17 bases lay between the germline ends. There are 16 residues in the CDR3. Germline CDR1 reads SGHVS; CDR2 reads FQNEAQ. CDR3 residues: CASSLLGGAVGEKLFF. The CDR3 DNA is TGTGCCAGCAGCTTACTTGGGGGCGCCGTCGGTGAAAAACTGTTTTTT.

The rearrangement links TRBV5-6 to TRBJ2-7, with 10 bases aligning to TRBD1. The CDR3 sequence is 13 residues long. Germline CDR1 reads SGHDT; CDR2 reads YYEEEE. Losses at the gene ends were 4 bases for V and 6 bases for J; bases not matched to a gene: 4. The CDR3 is CASSTGTGAEQYF. The CDR3 DNA sequence: TGTGCCAGCAGCACCGGGACAGGGGCCGAGCAGTACTTC.

The CDR3 sequence is CASSLIGAHEQYF. CDR3 bases: TGTGCCAGCAGTTTGATTGGGGCCCACGAGCAGTACTTC. The V call is TRBV27, the J call TRBJ2-7; TRBD1 might be the D (5 bases). The CDR3 spans 13 residues. V was pared by 3 bases and J by 5 bases, with 11 bases between. The germline gives CDR1 MNHEY, CDR2 SMNVEV (reference sequence).

V is TRBV4-1 and J is TRBJ1-1; D is unresolved. V gave up 0 bases and J gave up 4 bases, with 12 bases separating them. Germline V gives CDR1 MGHRA, CDR2 YSYEKL. The CDR3 runs 15 residues. CDR3 nucleotide sequence: TGCGCCAGCAGCCAAGATCCTATCCGAGGCACTGAAGCTTTCTTT. It translates to CASSQDPIRGTEAFF.

The chain carries TRBV5-6 and TRBJ1-1; the match to TRBD1 covers 9 bases. The ends lost 8 bases at V and 0 bases at J; junction bases unmatched: 5. CDR1 and CDR2 from the germline V gene are SGHDT and YYEEEE. This CDR3 comprises 14 residues. The CDR3 is CASRDRAMNTEAFF. In DNA form, the CDR3 reads TGTGCCAGTAGGGACAGGGCAATGAACACTGAAGCTTTCTTT.

The CDR3 sequence is CASSLGLGGRYNEQFF. The DNA for the CDR3 is TGTGCCAGCAGCTTGGGCCTAGGCGGGCGTTACAATGAGCAGTTCTTC. This chain uses TRBV7-3 with TRBJ2-1; D might be TRBD2 (5 bases). This CDR3 contains 16 residues. Trimming cost V 3 bases and J 4 bases, with 16 bases left between them. Germline V gives CDR1 SGHTA, CDR2 FQGTGA. The full variable domain, its missing parts supplied by reference TRBV7-3 and TRBJ2-1, is GAGVSQTPSNKVTEKGKYVELRCDPISGHTALYWYRQSLGQGPEFLIYFQGTGAADDSGLPNDRFFAVRPEGSVSTLKIQRTERGDSAVYLCASSLGLGGRYNEQFFGPGTRLTVL.

V is TRBV25-1 and J is TRBJ2-1, with D perhaps matching TRBD1 (5 bases). The CDR3 extends over 12 amino acids. The germline V gene encodes CDR1 MGHDK and CDR2 SYGVNS. V lost 1 base to trimming and J lost 10 bases, with 8 bases between them. The CDR3 loop is CASSEWGLEQFF. The CDR3 DNA is TGTGCCAGCAGTGAATGGGGCCTAGAGCAGTTCTTC.

The CDR3 protein is CASSKEVLANYEQYF. The CDR3, as DNA: TGTGCCAGCAGCAAAGAAGTACTAGCTAACTACGAGCAGTACTTC. This chain links TRBV21-1 with TRBJ2-7; the tabulated D call, TRBD2, remains unverified against the DNA. TRBV21-1 is given as a pseudogene. CDR3 length: 15 amino acids.

The rearrangement uses TRBV6-6 and TRBJ2-1, with D tentatively TRBD1 (5 bases). Germline V CDR1 and CDR2: MNHNY, SVGAGI (reference sequence). The length of the CDR3 is 13 residues. The V end was cut by 5 bases, the J end by 2 bases, with 7 bases between. The CDR3 sequence is CASSQDTYNEQFF. The CDR3 nucleotides read TGTGCCAGCAGTCAGGACACCTACAATGAGCAGTTCTTC.

The chain uses TRBV6-6 and TRBJ2-7; no firm D call. The CDR3 is 13 amino acids. Germline CDR1 reads MNHNY; CDR2 reads SVGAGI (reference sequence). The V gene lost 1 base and the J gene lost 5 bases, with 9 bases spanning the gap. Here the CDR3 DNA reads TGTGCCAGCAGTTACTTAGGGTCCCACGAGCAGTACTTC. Translated, it gives CASSYLGSHEQYF.

V gene TRBV14 combines with J gene TRBJ2-7; no clear D. Germline loops: CDR1 SGHDN, CDR2 FVKESK. V shed 0 bases and J shed 3 bases, with 6 bases lying between them. The CDR3 extends over 13 amino acids. The CDR3 spells CASSQDGVYEQYF. The CDR3 region has the DNA TGTGCCAGCAGCCAAGATGGCGTCTACGAGCAGTACTTC.

V usage is TRBV2 and J usage is TRBJ2-7; 7 nucleotides align to TRBD1. The germline V gene encodes CDR1 SNHLY and CDR2 FYNNEI. V dropped 7 bases and J dropped 3; count of bases not matched to a gene: 3. The CDR3 has 12 residues. The CDR3, as DNA: TGTGCCAGCAAGGGACAGAGCTACGAGCAGTACTTC. Translation gives CASKGQSYEQYF.

The chain joins TRBV9 to TRBJ2-6, with a weak D call TRBD1 (5 bases). Trimming pared 0 bases from V and 2 bases from J, leaving 6 bases between. Germline lookup yields CDR1 SGDLS and CDR2 YYNGEE. This CDR3 spans 15 amino acids. CDR3 amino acids: CASSVVGAGANVLTF. The CDR3, as DNA: TGTGCCAGCAGCGTAGTAGGGGCTGGGGCCAACGTCCTGACTTTC.

This chain links TRBV5-1 with TRBJ1-5, with D uncertain. The CDR3 is 14 amino acids. Per germline, CDR1 SGHRS and CDR2 YFSETQ. V lost 4 bases to trimming and J lost 5 bases, with 13 bases between them. CDR3 coding DNA: TGCGCCAGCAGCCTCTGGCCCGACCATCAGCCCCAGCATTTT. Residues: CASSLWPDHQPQHF.

The chain is built from TRBV5-8 and TRBJ2-1, with 12 bases aligning to TRBD2. Trimming removed 10 bases from V and 8 bases from J; junction bases left unmatched: 10. The length of the CDR3 is 14 residues. Germline V gene lookup returns CDR1 SGHTS and CDR2 YDEGEE. The chain's CDR3 is CASGLAGRLDEQFF. The CDR3 DNA follows: TGTGCCTCCGGACTAGCGGGAAGGTTGGATGAGCAGTTCTTC.

This clone appeared once. This chain connects TRBV2 to TRBJ2-4; possibly TRBD1 or TRBD2 for D (6 bases each). Trimming left V 0 bases short and J 6 bases short, with 12 bases between. The germline CDR1 and CDR2 sequences are SNHLY and FYNNEI. The CDR3 is 15 amino acids. The CDR3 loop is CASSEARGAGNIQYF. In DNA form, the CDR3 reads TGTGCCAGCAGTGAAGCAAGGGGGGCAGGAAACATTCAGTACTTC.

This clone was detected once. The chain uses TRBV28 and TRBJ2-7; D is unclear. Germline V gene lookup returns CDR1 MDHEN and CDR2 SYDVKM. Trimming cost V 5 bases and J 6 bases, with 17 bases left between them. The CDR3 runs 14 residues. The DNA of the CDR3 is TGTGCCAGCAGTCAGAAGTGGGAAGGAACCGAGCAGTACTTC. Its translation: CASSQKWEGTEQYF.

The chain carries TRBV15 and TRBJ2-7, with a possible D match to TRBD2 (6 bases). The CDR3 extends over 14 amino acids. Germline assignment: CDR1 LNHNV and CDR2 YYDKDF (reference sequence). Trimming cost V 0 bases and J 3 bases, with 9 bases left between them. The CDR3, as DNA: TGTGCCACCAGCAGAGATGGGGGAGGCTACGAGCAGTACTTC. Its protein is CATSRDGGGYEQYF.

This clone was detected only once. The rearrangement joins TRBV7-9 to TRBJ1-1; D is uncertain. CDR3 size: 13 residues. Germline loops: CDR1 SEHNR, CDR2 FQNEAQ (reference sequence). V was trimmed by 1 base and J by 4 bases, leaving 7 bases between them. CDR3 DNA: TGTGCCAGCAGCTTAGTCGCCAGCACTGAAGCTTTCTTT. This encodes CASSLVASTEAFF. Using reference TRBV7-9 and TRBJ1-1 for the parts outside the CDR3, the full variable domain is DTGVSQNPRHKITKRGQNVTFRCDPISEHNRLYWYRQTLGQGPEFLTYFQNEAQLEKSRLLSDRFSAERPKGSFSTLEIQRTEQGDSAMYLCASSLVASTEAFFGQGTRLTVV.

V is TRBV1 and J is TRBJ1-5; the DNA was not used to check the table's D call, TRBD1. TRBV1 is annotated as a pseudogene. The CDR3 spans 17 residues. The CDR3 DNA reads TGCACCAGCAGCCAAGATCTTACCCCAGGGGCTAGGCAGCCCCAGCATTTT. It yields the protein CTSSQDLTPGARQPQHF.

V gene TRBV7-6 combines with J gene TRBJ2-1; 8 bases agree with TRBD2. Trimming took 5 bases from V and 5 from J; bases not matched to a gene: 8. This CDR3 spans 15 amino acids. Germline loops: CDR1 SGHVS, CDR2 FNYEAQ. The CDR3 DNA follows: TGTGCCAGCAGCCGGGGGGGGCAGGTCGACAATGAGCAGTTCTTC. Its translation: CASSRGGQVDNEQFF.

This clone is categorized as medium-sized. CDR3 DNA: TGTGCCAGCAGCTTACCGACTAGCGGGAGCACAGATACGCAGTATTTT. As protein: CASSLPTSGSTDTQYF. This sequence joins TRBV12-1 and TRBJ2-3; no DNA check was done on the table's D call, TRBD2. TRBV12-1 is designated a pseudogene. CDR3 length equals 16 residues.

This chain uses TRBV15 with TRBJ1-1; weak D call: TRBD1 (6 bases). This CDR3 comprises 18 residues. Germline V CDR1 and CDR2: LNHNV, YYDKDF (reference sequence). V dropped 3 bases and J dropped 3 bases, with 23 bases sitting between them. The CDR3 DNA reads TGTGCCACCAGCAGGGACACAGGGCGTCGTGCAATGGACACTGAAGCTTTCTTT. Protein product: CATSRDTGRRAMDTEAFF.

The V call is TRBV11-3, the J call TRBJ2-1; TRBD2 is a possible D gene (5 bases). The CDR3 length is 12 residues. The V gene's germline CDR1 is SGHNT and CDR2 YENEEA. V lost 5 bases, J lost 7 bases, and 9 bases lay in between. CDR3 amino acids: CASSQTMNEQFF. The CDR3 DNA is TGTGCCAGCAGCCAGACTATGAATGAGCAGTTCTTC.